The 32 T cell receptor beta chains presented below share a single source sample, sequenced in a study of blood T cell repertoires in COVID-19. Sequencing was performed with immunoSEQ multiplex PCR; in TCRdb, only in-frame clones are kept and a portion is missing. The data hold fewer than 450,000 clones, with around 86% observed a single time. Sequencing was carried out using peripheral blood. Source of these receptors: a woman aged 50 to 60 with COVID-19, enrolled during active disease.

This clone appeared a few times. The chain combines TRBV7-2 with TRBJ1-5, with D maybe TRBD1 (5 bases). The germline CDR1 and CDR2 sequences are SGHTA and FQGNSA. Trimming shortened V by 5 bases and J by 3 bases, and 11 bases separated the two germline ends. The CDR3 consists of 14 residues. CDR3 nucleotides: TGTGCCAGCAGCCCAGGGCAGTTCAATCAGCCCCAGCATTTT. Protein product: CASSPGQFNQPQHF. The full variable domain, with the rest looked up from reference TRBV7-2 and TRBJ1-5, is GAGVSQSPSNKVTEKGKDVELRCDPISGHTALYWYRQSLGQGLEFLIYFQGNSAPDKSGLPSDRFSAERTGGSVSTLTIQRTQQEDSAVYLCASSPGQFNQPQHFGDGTRLSIL.

In regard to this clone: The sample contains more than one DNA sequence encoding this CDR3. This chain uses TRBV18 with TRBJ1-2; 7 positions match TRBD1. The germline V gene has CDR1 KGHSH and CDR2 LQKENI. Trimming took 3 bases from V and 4 from J; bases not matched to a gene: 2. The CDR3 sequence is 13 residues long. This CDR3 reads CASSPGQLYGYTF. CDR3 sequence (DNA): TGTGCCAGCTCACCGGGACAGCTCTATGGCTACACCTTC.

The chain recombines TRBV7-9 with TRBJ2-3; 9 bases are a match to TRBD1. V gave up 5 bases and J gave up 1 base; unmatched junction bases: 7. Germline lookup yields CDR1 SEHNR and CDR2 FQNEAQ (reference sequence). The CDR3 sequence is 16 residues long. The CDR3 nucleotides are TGTGCCAGCAGCCCATGGACAGGGGAGGGCACAGATACGCAGTATTTT. It is translated as CASSPWTGEGTDTQYF.

The CDR3 nucleotides are TGTGCCAGCAGCGAGTGGACTAGACGTGCCGAGCAGTACTTC. Protein: CASSEWTRRAEQYF. This chain joins TRBV7-2 and TRBJ2-7, with TRBD2 matching over 7 bases. J gave up 6 bases and V 5 bases, and 10 bases lay outside the gene matches. The CDR3 has 14 residues. Germline V CDR1 and CDR2: SGHTA, FQGNSA.

The chain carries TRBV28 and TRBJ1-1; D unclear. V lost 8 bases and J lost 3, with 16 bases in between. Germline V lookup: CDR1 MDHEN, CDR2 SYDVKM. This CDR3 has 14 residues. The CDR3 protein is CASLNRNGDTEAFF. The CDR3 DNA follows: TGTGCCAGCCTTAACCGGAACGGGGACACTGAAGCTTTCTTT.

There are a few counts of this clone. The chain carries TRBV5-1 and TRBJ1-5; D remains ambiguous. Germline V gene sequence: CDR1 SGHRS, CDR2 YFSETQ. The CDR3 contains 13 residues. The V end lost 3 bases, the J end lost 7 bases, and 11 bases lay between the germline ends. The CDR3 DNA reads TGCGCCAGCAGCTCGGAGGGTTCCCAGCCCCAGCATTTT. It is translated as CASSSEGSQPQHF.

The rearrangement uses TRBV29-1 and TRBJ2-1, with D possibly TRBD1 on 6 matching bases. The length of the CDR3 is 14 residues. In germline, CDR1 is SQVTM, CDR2 ANQGSEA. V was cut by 0 bases and J by 15 bases, with 21 bases left in between. The CDR3 sequence is CSVEERQGKHCAFF. In nucleotides, the CDR3 is TGCAGCGTTGAAGAGAGGCAGGGGAAGCACTGTGCGTTCTTC.

The rearrangement uses TRBV7-8 and TRBJ1-5; D call uncertain. V dropped 1 base and J dropped 9 bases, with 16 bases sitting between them. The CDR3 contains 15 residues. CDR1 and CDR2 from the germline V gene are SGHVS and FQNEAQ. CDR3 sequence reads: CASSLVSGVLGPQHF. In nucleotides, the CDR3 is TGTGCCAGCAGCTTAGTCTCCGGGGTCCTGGGGCCCCAGCATTTT.

The chain uses TRBV30 and TRBJ1-3, with D uncertain. This CDR3 is 10 amino acids long. Germline-derived CDR1 and CDR2 are GTSNPN and SVGIG (reference sequence). Trimming removed 4 bases from V and 4 bases from J, with 2 bases in between. DNA of the CDR3: TGTGCCTGGATAGGAAACACCATATATTTT. Protein product: CAWIGNTIYF. The entire variable domain, with the rest obtained from reference TRBV30 and TRBJ1-3, is as follows: SQTIHQWPATLVQPVGSPLSLECTVEGTSNPNLYWYRQAAGRGLQLLFYSVGIGQISSEVPQNLSASRPQDRQFILSSKKLLLSDSGFYLCAWIGNTIYFGEGSWLTVV.

The genes are TRBV27 and TRBJ2-7; 7 nucleotides agree with TRBD2. J lost 1 base, V lost 2 bases, and 8 bases had no gene match. The CDR3 length is 16 residues. CDR1 is MNHEY and CDR2 is SMNVEV in the germline V gene (reference sequence). Here the CDR3 reads CASSLRLAFPSYEQYF. In DNA, the CDR3 is TGTGCCAGCAGTTTAAGACTAGCTTTTCCGTCCTACGAGCAGTACTTC.

This clone has just a few counts. The CDR3 loop reads CASSPQQRVGAFF. In nucleotides, the CDR3 is TGTGCCAGCAGCCCTCAACAACGGGTGGGAGCTTTCTTT. The V gene is TRBV3-1 (or the pseudogene TRBV3-2), the J gene TRBJ1-1; D not certain. V lost 4 bases and J 10 bases, leaving 16 bases between the germline ends. Germline V gene lookup returns CDR1 LGHDT and CDR2 YNNKEL (reference sequence). CDR3 length: 13 residues.

V and J are TRBV4-1 and TRBJ2-7; perhaps TRBD1 as D (5 bases). V lost 0 bases and J 0 bases, leaving 12 bases between the germline ends. This CDR3 comprises 16 residues. From germline, CDR1 is MGHRA and CDR2 YSYEKL. The chain's CDR3 is CASSQDRQRSSYEQYF. The CDR3 DNA is TGCGCCAGCAGCCAAGATCGACAGAGGAGCTCCTACGAGCAGTACTTC.

This chain uses TRBV18 with TRBJ1-5; 8 nucleotides agree with TRBD1. The CDR3 has 16 residues. V trimming: 3 bases; J trimming: 3 bases; junction bases outside the gene matches: 7. Germline loops: CDR1 KGHSH, CDR2 LQKENI. The CDR3 DNA reads as TGTGCCAGCTCACCGGCGGGACAGGTGGTCAATCAGCCCCAGCATTTT. Amino acid sequence: CASSPAGQVVNQPQHF.

This clone showed up just a few times. This CDR3 is also generated by other DNA sequences in the sample. This rearrangement joins TRBV2 to TRBJ1-5; no clear D gene. The CDR3 extends over 12 amino acids. V was shortened by 7 bases and J by 6 bases, with 10 bases between the two germline ends. Germline CDR1 and CDR2: SNHLY and FYNNEI. The CDR3 is CASTLSGQPQHF. The CDR3 coding sequence is TGTGCCAGCACTTTAAGCGGTCAGCCCCAGCATTTT.

The chain couples TRBV29-1 to TRBJ1-4; D is unresolved. V lost 6 bases and J lost 0, with 8 bases in between. This CDR3 is 13 amino acids long. Per germline, CDR1 SQVTM and CDR2 ANQGSEA. The CDR3: CSVSATTNEKLFF. CDR3 bases: TGCAGCGTCTCCGCGACAACTAATGAAAAACTGTTTTTT.

The CDR3: CASSWALSATEAFF. The CDR3 DNA reads TGTGCCAGCAGCTGGGCCCTGAGTGCCACTGAAGCTTTCTTT. The rearrangement uses TRBV5-5 and TRBJ1-1, with unresolved D. Looked up from germline, CDR1 is SGHKS and CDR2 is YYEKEE (reference sequence). The CDR3 extends over 14 amino acids. Between the trimmed V and J ends, which lost 3 bases and 4 bases, there was a span of 13 bases.

The genes are TRBV28 and TRBJ2-2, with TRBD1 identical over 7 bases. The germline V gene encodes CDR1 MDHEN and CDR2 SYDVKM. V dropped 2 bases and J dropped 8; count of bases not matched to a gene: 11. The CDR3 has 16 amino acids. CDR3 sequence (DNA): TGTGCCAGCAGTTTACTAGGGGGCGTTTCGGAAGGGGAGCTGTTTTTT. Translated, it gives CASSLLGGVSEGELFF.

The V call is TRBV7-3, the J call TRBJ1-4; 10 positions match TRBD1. The CDR3 has 19 residues. Germline V CDR1 and CDR2: SGHTA, FQGTGA. V lost 0 bases to trimming and J lost 4 bases; unmatched junction nucleotides: 11. CDR3 residues: CASSLTFGTGASSNEKLFF. As DNA, the CDR3 is TGTGCCAGCAGCTTAACGTTCGGGACAGGGGCGAGTAGTAATGAAAAACTGTTTTTT.

This chain joins TRBV10-2 and TRBJ2-7, with a weak D call TRBD1 (6 bases). Per germline, CDR1 WSHSY and CDR2 SAAADI. The CDR3 length is 12 residues. Trimming shortened V by 7 bases and J by 5 bases, and 12 bases separated the two germline ends. DNA of the CDR3: TGCGCCAGCACTACAGGGCCGCACGAGCAGTACTTC. This encodes CASTTGPHEQYF.

V gene TRBV12-5 combines with J gene TRBJ1-5; a possible D gene is TRBD1 (6 bases). The CDR3 totals 14 residues. Germline CDR1 is LGHNT and CDR2 is FRNRAP. Trimming took off 6 bases at V and 6 bases at J, with 15 bases between the two ends. CDR3 DNA: TGTGCTAGTGGCGCAGGGGCAGCAGGTCAGCCCCAGCATTTT. Protein: CASGAGAAGQPQHF.

J is TRBJ2-3 and V is TRBV24-1; possible D gene TRBD1, 5 bases. V was pared by 4 bases and J by 0 bases, with 16 bases between. The CDR3 runs to 17 residues. Germline V gives CDR1 KGHDR, CDR2 SFDVKD. The CDR3, as DNA: TGTGCCACCAGTGACCTCGACAGACACCCTAGCACAGATACGCAGTATTTT. Encoded protein: CATSDLDRHPSTDTQYF.

The chain is built from TRBV30 and TRBJ2-3, with D possibly being TRBD2 (6 bases). V was clipped by 0 bases and J by 5 bases, with 12 bases between them. The CDR3 has 14 amino acids. Germline loops: CDR1 GTSNPN, CDR2 SVGIG (reference sequence). The CDR3 DNA reads TGTGCCTGGAGTGTACCGACTAGTTTAGATACGCAGTATTTT. This translates into CAWSVPTSLDTQYF.

The J gene is TRBJ1-1, the V gene TRBV18; TRBD1 is a possible D gene (5 bases). Trimming took off 5 bases at V and 3 bases at J, with 13 bases between the two ends. This CDR3 has 14 residues. Germline V gene lookup returns CDR1 KGHSH and CDR2 LQKENI. The CDR3 is CASSVQGGDTEAFF. CDR3 nucleotide sequence: TGTGCCAGCTCAGTCCAGGGTGGGGACACTGAAGCTTTCTTT.

J is TRBJ2-1 and V is TRBV5-4; 10 bases agree with TRBD2. This CDR3 has 16 amino acids. V was pared by 4 bases and J by 6 bases, with 10 bases of the junction left unmatched. Germline V CDR1 and CDR2: SGHNT, YYREEE (reference sequence). In DNA, the CDR3 is TGTGCCAGCAGCCGGTCCGGGACTAGCGCGGCCAATGAGCAGTTCTTC. It yields the protein CASSRSGTSAANEQFF. Drawing the rest from reference TRBV5-4 and TRBJ2-1, the complete variable domain is ETGVTQSPTHLIKTRGQQVTLRCSSQSGHNTVSWYQQALGQGPQFIFQYYREEENGRGNFPPRFSGLQFPNYSSELNVNALELDDSALYLCASSRSGTSAANEQFFGPGTRLTVL.

The gene calls are TRBV29-1 and TRBJ2-7; the D gene is possibly TRBD1 (6 bases). The length of the CDR3 is 11 residues. Trimming removed 4 bases from V and 5 bases from J, with 9 bases in between. From germline, CDR1 is SQVTM and CDR2 ANQGSEA. In DNA, the CDR3 is TGCAGCGTTGTATGGACAGACGAGCAGTACTTC. Its protein product is CSVVWTDEQYF.

About this clone: In the same sample, other DNA sequences code for this CDR3. The CDR3 sequence: CASSLDRYNEQFF. Here the CDR3 DNA reads TGTGCCAGCAGCTTAGACAGATACAATGAGCAGTTCTTC. This rearrangement joins TRBV7-2 to TRBJ2-1, with D unclear. V dropped 1 base and J dropped 4 bases, with 5 bases sitting between them. Germline assignment: CDR1 SGHTA and CDR2 FQGNSA. The CDR3 extends over 13 amino acids. The full variable domain, completed using reference TRBV7-2 and TRBJ2-1, is GAGVSQSPSNKVTEKGKDVELRCDPISGHTALYWYRQSLGQGLEFLIYFQGNSAPDKSGLPSDRFSAERTGGSVSTLTIQRTQQEDSAVYLCASSLDRYNEQFFGPGTRLTVL.

This clone was recorded at least ten times. The chain carries TRBV7-6 and TRBJ2-2; TRBD2 matches at 7 bases. This CDR3 is built from 16 residues. Germline loops: CDR1 SGHVS, CDR2 FNYEAQ. V lost 10 bases and J lost 4; bases outside the gene matches: 15. For the CDR3, the DNA is TGTGCCATTCCCACCGGGGGGTACTCGAGCACCGGGGAGCTGTTTTTT. It specifies CAIPTGGYSSTGELFF.

The V call is TRBV6-6, the J call TRBJ2-1; 14 bases fit TRBD2. This CDR3 is built from 17 residues. V lost 5 bases to trimming and J lost 5 bases; unmatched junction nucleotides: 8. Germline V lookup: CDR1 MNHNY, CDR2 SVGAGI (reference sequence). Written as DNA, the CDR3 is TGTGCCAGCAGTCTCCGACTAGCGGGAGGGTGGAACAATGAGCAGTTCTTC. Encoded protein: CASSLRLAGGWNNEQFF.

The V gene is TRBV27, the J gene TRBJ2-1; a weak D match, TRBD2 (6 bases). From germline, CDR1 is MNHEY and CDR2 SMNVEV (reference sequence). The CDR3 runs 16 residues. The germline V and J ends were trimmed by 6 bases and 7 bases, with 22 bases remaining between them. CDR3 nucleotide sequence: TGTGCCAGCAGCTTTCCCGGGACTCCTCTCCCGAATGAGCAGTTCTTC. Amino acids: CASSFPGTPLPNEQFF.

This clone has ten or more counts. The chain joins TRBV30 to TRBJ1-6; 8 nucleotides match TRBD1. The CDR3 runs 15 residues. After removal of 4 bases from V and 9 bases from J, the junction contained 11 bases not matched to a gene. CDR1 is GTSNPN, CDR2 SVGIG, per germline (reference sequence). CDR3 in amino acids: CAWKYSGTGTSPLHF. In DNA, the CDR3 is TGTGCCTGGAAGTATTCAGGGACAGGTACTTCACCCCTCCACTTT.

This clone showed up many times. V and J are TRBV7-9 and TRBJ2-1; D is ambiguous. CDR1 SEHNR and CDR2 FQNEAQ come from the germline V gene (reference sequence). Trimming cost V 2 bases and J 9 bases, with 11 bases left between them. There are 13 residues in the CDR3. The CDR3 reads CASSLNYGGEQFF. The DNA of the CDR3 is TGTGCCAGCAGCTTAAATTACGGCGGTGAGCAGTTCTTC.

This sequence joins TRBV19 and TRBJ1-5, with D perhaps TRBD1 (6 bases). The CDR3 extends over 17 amino acids. Trimming left V 1 base short and J 2 bases short, with 15 bases between. Germline V gives CDR1 LNHDA, CDR2 SQIVND (reference sequence). The CDR3: CASSIGAGEWGNQPQHF. CDR3 sequence (DNA): TGTGCCAGTAGTATAGGAGCAGGGGAATGGGGCAATCAGCCCCAGCATTTT.